This note documents a single T cell receptor (beta chain) sequence. Its antigen is currently unknown. The data belong to a study of T cell clones after liver transplantation. Study-level background: Third-party-reactive TCRbeta sequences from pre-transplant mixed lymphocyte reactions served as antigen-independent comparators. Notes on the study in general: Donor-reactive sequences fell more than third party-reactive ones, suggesting partial deletion.

The CDR3 totals 14 residues. CDR1 is LNHDA, CDR2 SQIVND, per germline (reference sequence). With 4 bases removed from V and 3 bases from J, the gap between germline ends came to 11 bases. Assay: immunoSEQ multiplex PCR; the TCRdb copy retains only in-frame clones and omits some. The sample contains roughly 100,000 clones, around 84% of which appear only once. Sequenced here: CD4+ T cells from blood, sampled approximately 45 months after liver transplant. This receptor was obtained from a human patient who received a liver transplant. T cells may partly derive from the graft donor. The gene calls are TRBV19 and TRBJ2-3; D is possibly TRBD1 (6 bases). As DNA, the CDR3 is TGTGCCAGTAGTACCTCCGGGACAACAGATACGCAGTATTTT. Translating it yields CASSTSGTTDTQYF.